This T cell receptor beta chain came from a study of blood T cell repertoires in COVID-19. The wider study: Sites in the United States, Italy and Spain provided acute and convalescent COVID-19 samples. From T cells, B-cell-depleted T cells, or PBMCs came the material, which was cDNA or gDNA.

CDR1 is GTSNPN, CDR2 SVGIG, per germline (reference sequence). The CDR3 runs to 12 residues. J lost 9 bases, V lost 4 bases, and 4 bases had no gene match. TCRdb's table, derived via immunoSEQ multiplex PCR, lists solely in-frame clones and lacks some. The sample holds nearly 50,000 clones; around 86% are singletons and the top ten take about 2.5%. The genes are TRBV30 and TRBJ2-1; 9 bases are shared with TRBD2. The sample taken for sequencing was peripheral blood. This clonotype originated in a woman older than 75 with COVID-19, enrolled during active disease. CDR3 residues: CAWKRAGGEQFF. The CDR3 DNA reads TGTGCCTGGAAACGAGCGGGAGGTGAGCAGTTCTTC.